The 26 T cell receptor beta chains below come from one sample, sequenced in a study of T cell responses to AZD1222 COVID-19 vaccine. The assay was immunoSEQ multiplex PCR, and TCRdb's table has in-frame clones only and misses some. The sample carries approximately 130,000 clones, 86% recorded once. The sequencing used peripheral blood, collected 28 days after the second AZD1222 dose. The source of these receptors is an adult who received the AZD1222 COVID-19 vaccine.

The J gene is TRBJ1-1, the V gene TRBV6-5, with a tentative D call TRBD1 (6 bases). Looked up from germline, CDR1 is MNHEY and CDR2 is SVGAGI. CDR3 length: 13 residues. The germline V and J ends were trimmed by 6 bases and 3 bases, with 11 bases remaining between them. The CDR3, as DNA: TGTGCCAGCAGACAGGGCTTTGACACTGAAGCTTTCTTT. Residues: CASRQGFDTEAFF.

The chain has TRBV6-2 or TRBV6-3 and TRBJ2-7, with D possibly being TRBD1 (5 bases). The CDR3 is made up of 14 amino acids. Trimming took off 4 bases at V and 0 bases at J, with 10 bases between the two ends. Germline V lookup: CDR1 MNHEY, CDR2 SVGEGT. For the CDR3, the DNA is TGTGCCAGCAGTTCCAGGGTAGGCTCCTACGAGCAGTACTTC. Its translation: CASSSRVGSYEQYF.

V usage is TRBV18 and J usage is TRBJ1-4, with D possibly TRBD1 on 6 matching bases. Trimming took 2 bases from V and 7 from J, leaving 11 bases between them. The CDR3 has 14 residues. Germline lookup yields CDR1 KGHSH and CDR2 LQKENI. The CDR3 DNA sequence: TGTGCCAGCTCACCAGGACAGTTTGGTGAAAAACTGTTTTTT. Residues: CASSPGQFGEKLFF.

The J gene is TRBJ2-1, the V gene TRBV2; D remains ambiguous. Per the germline V gene, CDR1 is SNHLY and CDR2 is FYNNEI. Trimming stripped 7 bases from V and 9 bases from J, with 10 bases between. The CDR3 has 11 amino acids. CDR3 DNA: TGTGCCAGCACCGATAGTGTTGAGCAGTTCTTC. Translating it yields CASTDSVEQFF.

The chain has TRBV9 and TRBJ1-2, with 10 bases lining up with TRBD1. CDR3 size: 14 residues. Germline V gene data show CDR1 as SGDLS and CDR2 as YYNGEE. J gave up 7 bases and V 0 bases, and 3 bases lay outside the gene matches. The CDR3 bases are TGTGCCAGCAGCGTAGGGGACAGGGGTTCTGGCTACACCTTC. It yields the protein CASSVGDRGSGYTF. The full variable domain, with the rest looked up from reference TRBV9 and TRBJ1-2, is DSGVTQTPKHLITATGQRVTLRCSPRSGDLSVYWYQQSLDQGLQFLIQYYNGEERAKGNILERFSAQQFPDLHSELNLSSLELGDSALYFCASSVGDRGSGYTFGSGTRLTVV.

In its sample, this clone was seen a few times. V usage is TRBV10-1 and J usage is TRBJ2-1, with D possibly being TRBD1 or TRBD2 (5 bases each). V lost 3 bases, J lost 7 bases, and 16 bases lay in between. Germline V lookup: CDR1 WNHNN, CDR2 SYGVQD (reference sequence). The CDR3 is 15 amino acids. CDR3 sequence (DNA): TGCGCCAGCAGTGATACGGGGCTTCGGGGAAATGAGCAGTTCTTC. It yields the protein CASSDTGLRGNEQFF.

The chain uses TRBV5-1 and TRBJ1-2; a weak D match, TRBD1 (5 bases). Trimming stripped 2 bases from V and 8 bases from J, with 10 bases between. The germline V gene encodes CDR1 SGHRS and CDR2 YFSETQ. The CDR3 contains 12 residues. The CDR3 coding sequence is TGCGCCAGCAGCTTAGGGGAGCTAGGCTACACCTTC. Protein product: CASSLGELGYTF.

The J gene is TRBJ2-1, the V gene TRBV19; 8 nucleotides agree with TRBD1. CDR1 LNHDA and CDR2 SQIVND come from the germline V gene (reference sequence). V trimming: 6 bases; J trimming: 1 base; junction bases outside the gene matches: 5. The CDR3 covers 15 residues. The CDR3 region is CASSRGPGSYNEQFF. CDR3 DNA: TGTGCCAGTAGCAGGGGGCCGGGATCCTACAATGAGCAGTTCTTC. Full variable domain (rest looked up from reference TRBV19 and TRBJ2-1): DGGITQSPKYLFRKEGQNVTLSCEQNLNHDAMYWYRQDPGQGLRLIYYSQIVNDFQKGDIAEGYSVSREKKESFPLTVTSAQKNPTAFYLCASSRGPGSYNEQFFGPGTRLTVL.

The rearrangement uses TRBV29-1 and TRBJ2-2, with 7 nucleotides matching TRBD1. There are 13 residues in the CDR3. The ends lost 5 bases at V and 5 bases at J; junction bases unmatched: 5. Germline CDR1 SQVTM, CDR2 ANQGSEA. The CDR3 sequence is CSVKGGRTGELFF. CDR3 sequence (DNA): TGCAGCGTTAAAGGGGGCAGAACCGGGGAGCTGTTTTTT.

J is TRBJ1-6 and V is TRBV27, with D maybe TRBD1 (6 bases). V was trimmed by 7 bases and J by 10 bases, leaving 14 bases between them. This CDR3 has 13 residues. CDR1 is MNHEY and CDR2 is SMNVEV in the germline V gene (reference sequence). The DNA of the CDR3 is TGTGCCAGCACTACCACAGGGAACTCACCCCTCCACTTT. The encoded protein is CASTTTGNSPLHF.

The chain carries TRBV19 and TRBJ2-2, with TRBD2 matching over 12 bases. The CDR3 is 18 amino acids. V trimming: 3 bases; J trimming: 4 bases; junction bases outside the gene matches: 9. Germline V gene lookup returns CDR1 LNHDA and CDR2 SQIVND (reference sequence). CDR3 sequence (DNA): TGTGCCAGTAGTATGGGACTACTAGCGGGGGGATCCACCGGGGAGCTGTTTTTT. Amino acid sequence: CASSMGLLAGGSTGELFF.

This rearrangement joins TRBV30 to TRBJ1-1; D remains ambiguous. The CDR3 contains 13 residues. Trimming pared 0 bases from V and 3 bases from J, leaving 8 bases between. CDR1 GTSNPN and CDR2 SVGIG come from the germline V gene (reference sequence). CDR3 nucleotides: TGTGCCTGGAGTGTAGAGGTTTACACTGAAGCTTTCTTT. Its translation: CAWSVEVYTEAFF.

This rearrangement joins TRBV7-9 to TRBJ2-3; TRBD2 matches at 7 bases. The CDR3 has 13 residues. The V gene end was trimmed by 0 bases and the J gene end by 7 bases; junction bases not matched to a gene: 1. In germline, CDR1 is SEHNR, CDR2 FQNEAQ (reference sequence). Here the CDR3 reads CASSLAGGNTQYF. For the CDR3, the DNA is TGTGCCAGCAGCTTAGCCGGGGGGAATACGCAGTATTTT. Full variable domain (remainder filled in from reference TRBV7-9 and TRBJ2-3): DTGVSQNPRHKITKRGQNVTFRCDPISEHNRLYWYRQTLGQGPEFLTYFQNEAQLEKSRLLSDRFSAERPKGSFSTLEIQRTEQGDSAMYLCASSLAGGNTQYFGPGTRLTVL.

The CDR3 bases are TGTGCCAGCTCACCGGGACGGGTGAGCAATCAGCCCCAGCATTTT. It translates to CASSPGRVSNQPQHF. This chain links TRBV18 with TRBJ1-5, with a weak D call TRBD1 (5 bases). The CDR3 totals 15 residues. Trimming left V 3 bases short and J 1 base short, with 10 bases between. CDR1 is KGHSH and CDR2 is LQKENI in the germline V gene. The whole variable domain, remainder taken from reference TRBV18 and TRBJ1-5, is NAGVMQNPRHLVRRRGQEARLRCSPMKGHSHVYWYRQLPEEGLKFMVYLQKENIIDESGMPKERFSAEFPKEGPSILRIQQVVRGDSAAYFCASSPGRVSNQPQHFGDGTRLSIL.

The gene calls are TRBV27 and TRBJ1-6; 7 bases line up with TRBD1. Trimming cost V 0 bases and J 4 bases; bases outside gene matches: 6. The CDR3 loop spans 17 amino acids. Germline values: CDR1 MNHEY, CDR2 SMNVEV (reference sequence). The DNA for the CDR3 is TGTGCCAGCAGTTTATCCGTTAGGGGACAGTATAATTCACCCCTCCACTTT. This sequence encodes CASSLSVRGQYNSPLHF.

Here the CDR3 reads CASSRLSAEQPQHF. The DNA of the CDR3 is TGTGCCAGCTCGAGACTTTCCGCAGAACAGCCCCAGCATTTT. The rearrangement uses TRBV27 and TRBJ1-5; D is unclear. The CDR3 loop spans 14 amino acids. Germline lookup yields CDR1 MNHEY and CDR2 SMNVEV (reference sequence). V was shortened by 8 bases and J by 7 bases, with 18 bases between the two germline ends.

The genes are TRBV9 and TRBJ2-7; 12 bases are a match to TRBD2. J was trimmed by 2 bases and V by 0 bases; bases with no gene match: 3. CDR1 and CDR2 (germline): SGDLS, YYNGEE. The CDR3 is made up of 16 amino acids. This chain's CDR3 is CASSVDGLAGPYEQYF. As DNA, the CDR3 is TGTGCCAGCAGCGTAGATGGACTAGCGGGGCCCTACGAGCAGTACTTC.

The chain is built from TRBV28 and TRBJ2-2; 12 bases are shared with TRBD2. The CDR3 totals 16 residues. Trimming removed 5 bases from V and 5 bases from J; junction bases left unmatched: 6. Germline V gene lookup returns CDR1 MDHEN and CDR2 SYDVKM. The CDR3 coding sequence is TGTGCCAGCAGTAACCTAGCGGGGGGGCGAACCGGGGAGCTGTTTTTT. Protein: CASSNLAGGRTGELFF.

J is TRBJ2-5 and V is TRBV6-5; D not resolved. Trimming pared 0 bases from V and 5 bases from J, leaving 10 bases between. CDR3 size: 14 residues. Germline loops: CDR1 MNHEY, CDR2 SVGAGI. The CDR3: CASSYSYSLETQYF. CDR3 sequence (DNA): TGTGCCAGCAGTTACTCGTACTCCCTCGAGACCCAGTACTTC.

The genes are TRBV19 and TRBJ2-2; 8 positions agree with TRBD1. Germline V CDR1 and CDR2: LNHDA, SQIVND (reference sequence). This CDR3 is built from 13 residues. Unmatched junction bases numbered 3, after V lost 6 bases and J lost 6 bases. CDR3 nucleotide sequence: TGTGCCAGTAGCGGACAGGGTCCCGGGGAGCTGTTTTTT. Translation: CASSGQGPGELFF.

J is TRBJ1-6 and V is TRBV11-2, with 12 positions matching TRBD1. J lost 9 bases, V lost 5 bases, and 2 bases had no gene match. Germline lookup yields CDR1 SGHAT and CDR2 FQNNGV. This CDR3 comprises 14 residues. This CDR3 is CASSPGQGASPLHF. The CDR3 coding sequence is TGTGCCAGCAGCCCGGGACAGGGGGCTTCACCCCTCCACTTT.

The chain carries TRBV6-6 and TRBJ2-2; D remains unclear. V shed 0 bases and J shed 4 bases, with 12 bases lying between them. The CDR3 is 16 amino acids. The germline V gene has CDR1 MNHNY and CDR2 SVGAGI (reference sequence). The CDR3 region is CASSYSPDLITGELFF. In DNA, the CDR3 is TGTGCCAGCAGTTACTCCCCCGACCTCATCACCGGGGAGCTGTTTTTT.

The rearrangement joins TRBV6-5 to TRBJ2-3; D is unclear. The germline CDR1 and CDR2 sequences are MNHEY and SVGAGI. The germline V and J ends were trimmed by 9 bases and 0 bases, with 10 bases remaining between them. The CDR3 covers 13 residues. CDR3 protein: CASKERSTDTQYF. DNA of the CDR3: TGTGCCAGTAAGGAGCGTAGCACAGATACGCAGTATTTT.

This chain links TRBV7-9 with TRBJ2-1; D gene ambiguous. CDR1 SEHNR and CDR2 FQNEAQ come from the germline V gene (reference sequence). The CDR3 is 13 amino acids. Trimming took off 8 bases at V and 4 bases at J, with 12 bases between the two ends. The CDR3 is CASEAFQYNEQFF. CDR3 sequence (DNA): TGTGCCAGCGAGGCCTTTCAGTACAATGAGCAGTTCTTC.

This chain uses TRBV7-3 with TRBJ2-5; no clear D. Trimming removed 2 bases at V and 2 bases at J, with 3 bases between. The V gene's germline CDR1 is SGHTA and CDR2 FQGTGA. This CDR3 is built from 12 residues. The CDR3 here is CASSLGQETQYF. CDR3 nucleotides: TGTGCCAGCAGCTTAGGTCAAGAGACCCAGTACTTC.

The chain couples TRBV7-9 to TRBJ2-7, with TRBD1 identical over 9 bases. Trimming removed 1 base from V and 5 bases from J; junction bases left unmatched: 6. CDR3 length: 15 residues. Germline V gene data show CDR1 as SEHNR and CDR2 as FQNEAQ (reference sequence). CDR3: CASSLVGTGNHEQYF. The DNA of the CDR3 is TGTGCCAGCAGCTTAGTAGGGACAGGGAACCACGAGCAGTACTTC.